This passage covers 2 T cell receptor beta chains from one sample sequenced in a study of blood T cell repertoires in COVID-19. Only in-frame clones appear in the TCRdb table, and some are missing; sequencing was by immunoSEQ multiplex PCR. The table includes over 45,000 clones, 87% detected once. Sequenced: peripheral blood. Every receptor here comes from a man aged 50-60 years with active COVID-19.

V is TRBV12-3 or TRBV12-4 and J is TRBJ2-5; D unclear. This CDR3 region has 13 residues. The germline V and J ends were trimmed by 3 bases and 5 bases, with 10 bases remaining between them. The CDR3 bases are TGTGCCAGCAGTTTCTTGAACGGGGAGACCCAGTACTTC. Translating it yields CASSFLNGETQYF.

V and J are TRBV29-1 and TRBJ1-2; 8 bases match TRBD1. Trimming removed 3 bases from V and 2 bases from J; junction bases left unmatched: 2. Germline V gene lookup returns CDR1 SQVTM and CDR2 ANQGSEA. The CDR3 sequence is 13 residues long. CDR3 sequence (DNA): TGCAGCGTTGAGAGGGACAGGAACTATGGCTACACCTTC. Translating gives CSVERDRNYGYTF.